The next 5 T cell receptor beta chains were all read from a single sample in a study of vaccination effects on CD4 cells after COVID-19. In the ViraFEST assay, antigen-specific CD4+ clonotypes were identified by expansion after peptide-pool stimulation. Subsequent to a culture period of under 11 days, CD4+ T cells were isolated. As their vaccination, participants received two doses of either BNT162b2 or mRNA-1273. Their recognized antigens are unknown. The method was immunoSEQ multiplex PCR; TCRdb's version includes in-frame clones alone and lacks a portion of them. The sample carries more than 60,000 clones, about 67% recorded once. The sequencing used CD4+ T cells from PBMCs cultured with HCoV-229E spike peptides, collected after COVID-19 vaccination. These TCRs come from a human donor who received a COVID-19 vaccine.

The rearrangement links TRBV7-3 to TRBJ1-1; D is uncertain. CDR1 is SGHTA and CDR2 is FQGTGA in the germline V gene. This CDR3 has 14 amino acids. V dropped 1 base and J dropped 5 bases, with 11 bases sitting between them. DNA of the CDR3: TGTGCCAGCAGCTTAAATGGGGTCTGGACTGAAGCTTTCTTT. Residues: CASSLNGVWTEAFF.

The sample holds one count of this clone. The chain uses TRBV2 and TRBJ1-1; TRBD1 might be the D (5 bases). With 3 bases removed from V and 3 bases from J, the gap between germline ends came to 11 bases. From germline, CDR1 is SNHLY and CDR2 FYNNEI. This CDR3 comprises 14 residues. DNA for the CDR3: TGTGCCAGCAGTGACGAGGGAGGGGACACTGAAGCTTTCTTT. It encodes CASSDEGGDTEAFF.

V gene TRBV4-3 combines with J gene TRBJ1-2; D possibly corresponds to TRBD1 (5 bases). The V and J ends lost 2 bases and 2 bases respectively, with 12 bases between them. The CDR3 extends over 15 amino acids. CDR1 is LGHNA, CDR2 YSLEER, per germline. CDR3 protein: CASSQNLGGNYGYTF. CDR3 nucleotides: TGCGCCAGCAGCCAAAATCTGGGGGGGAACTATGGCTACACCTTC.

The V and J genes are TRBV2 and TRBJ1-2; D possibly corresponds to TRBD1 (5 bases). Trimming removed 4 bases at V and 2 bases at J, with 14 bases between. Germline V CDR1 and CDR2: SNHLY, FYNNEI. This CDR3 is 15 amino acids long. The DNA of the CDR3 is TGTGCCAGCAGTGTGGCGCGGGGCCCCAACTATGGCTACACCTTC. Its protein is CASSVARGPNYGYTF.

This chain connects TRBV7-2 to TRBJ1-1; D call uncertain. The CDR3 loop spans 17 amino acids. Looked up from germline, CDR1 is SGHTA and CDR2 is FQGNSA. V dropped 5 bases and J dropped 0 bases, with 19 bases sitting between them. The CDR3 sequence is CASSKDGPGHVNTEAFF. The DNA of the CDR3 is TGTGCCAGCAGCAAAGACGGACCCGGTCATGTGAACACTGAAGCTTTCTTT.